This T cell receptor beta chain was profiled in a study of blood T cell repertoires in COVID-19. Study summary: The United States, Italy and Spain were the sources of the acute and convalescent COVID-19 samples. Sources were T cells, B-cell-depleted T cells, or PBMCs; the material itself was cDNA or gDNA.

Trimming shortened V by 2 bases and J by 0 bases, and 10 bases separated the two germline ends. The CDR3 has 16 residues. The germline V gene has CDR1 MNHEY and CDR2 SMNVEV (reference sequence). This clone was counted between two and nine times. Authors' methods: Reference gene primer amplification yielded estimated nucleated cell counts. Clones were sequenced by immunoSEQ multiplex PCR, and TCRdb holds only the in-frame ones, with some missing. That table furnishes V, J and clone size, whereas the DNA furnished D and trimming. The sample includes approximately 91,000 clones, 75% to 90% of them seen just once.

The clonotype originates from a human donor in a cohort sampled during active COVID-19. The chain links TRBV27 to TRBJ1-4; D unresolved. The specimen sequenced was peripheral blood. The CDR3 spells CASSLRHLSTNEKLFF. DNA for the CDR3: TGTGCCAGCAGTTTAAGACACCTTTCAACTAATGAAAAACTGTTTTTT.